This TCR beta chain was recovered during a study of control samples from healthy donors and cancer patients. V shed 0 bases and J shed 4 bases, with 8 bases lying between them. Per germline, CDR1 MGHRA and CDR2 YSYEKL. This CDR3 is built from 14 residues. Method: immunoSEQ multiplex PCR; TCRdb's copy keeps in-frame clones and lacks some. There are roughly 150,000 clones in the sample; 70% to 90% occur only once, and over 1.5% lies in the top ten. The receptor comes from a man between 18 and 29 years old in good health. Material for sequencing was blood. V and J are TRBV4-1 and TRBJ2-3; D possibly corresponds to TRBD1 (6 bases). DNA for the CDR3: TGCGCCAGCAGCCAAGAGGGGGCGGCAGATACGCAGTATTTT. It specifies CASSQEGAADTQYF.